One T cell receptor beta chain is described in this entry. Its antigen remains unidentified. A junction end diverges from the germline sequence, so it may reflect a read error. The data originate from a study of blood T cells in healthy people across ages. Study outcomes and limitations: Roughly linear declines in TCR beta diversity per million T cells occurred with age.

Isolation of PBMCs gave at least 6.5 million cells per sample. A second PCR, run for roughly 7 to 11 cycles, used a sample-barcoded 5' primer plus a J-beta primer mix. Each CDR3 protein is one row after TCRdb ran MiXCR on the 5' RACE reads. The sample lists just over 800,000 distinct CDR3 sequences, 62% occurring once. Source material: blood. This sequence originates from a man younger than 40 in good health.

DNA of the CDR3: TGCGCCGGCAGCCTATCGGGGGGAGGATCAGACATTCAGTACTTC. This codes for CAGSLSGGGSDIQYF. This sequence joins TRBV4-3 and TRBJ2-4; 7 bases match TRBD2. Germline-derived CDR1 and CDR2 are LGHNA and YSLEER. CDR3 length: 15 residues.